The TCR beta chain described here comes from a study of T cell responses to AZD1222 COVID-19 vaccine. Trimming pared 1 base from V and 5 bases from J, leaving 12 bases between. This CDR3 contains 15 residues. CDR1 is SGHVS, CDR2 FNYEAQ, per germline. Study results and limitations: Donors, mostly white British, included more females; clonal diversity was possibly underestimated. After the peak T cell response, and only then, were repertoires sampled. Per reports, nearly half of all spike-specific TCRs target regions that are unmutated in variants.

Profiled with immunoSEQ multiplex PCR; TCRdb holds only in-frame clones, not every one. The sample records some 120,000 clones, around nine tenths being singletons. Details on this clone: The antigen is unknown.

The chain uses TRBV7-6 and TRBJ2-1, with D hard to call. The sequence was collected from an adult who received the MenACWY meningococcal vaccine as a control. This material consisted of peripheral blood, taken 28 days after the second dose of the MenACWY control vaccine. CDR3 protein: CASSLVGETDNEQFF. In nucleotides, the CDR3 is TGTGCCAGCAGCTTAGTCGGCGAAACCGACAATGAGCAGTTCTTC.